The 10 T cell receptor delta chains in this list originate from one sample, sequenced in a study of gamma-delta T cells after stem cell transplantation. TCRdb reanalysed the RT-PCR reads via CATT. Of over 2,000 delta-chain clones in the sample, approximately 20% are singletons; the top ten hold around 25%. Sequencing was carried out using gamma-delta T cells. The receptors come from a human donor. It is not recorded whose cells these are; they may come from a transplant donor.

This chain connects TRDV2 to TRDJ1; 11 bases line up with TRDD3. The V gene end was trimmed by 3 bases and the J gene end by 5 bases; junction bases not matched to a gene: 7. The CDR3 loop spans 15 amino acids. Germline CDR1 GEAIGNYY, CDR2 EKD. CDR3 DNA: TGTGCCTGTGACTCGGTGGGGGATACGACTGATAAACTCATCTTT. Translated, it gives CACDSVGDTTDKLIF.

This clone was found a few times. This sequence joins TRDV2 and TRDJ1, with TRDD3 identical over 13 bases. Per germline, CDR1 GEAIGNYY and CDR2 EKD. V was pared by 2 bases and J by 0 bases, with 11 bases of the junction left unmatched. The CDR3 loop spans 19 amino acids. CDR3 sequence (DNA): TGTGCCTGTGACATGGTTTTACTGGGGGATACGTCCAACACCGATAAACTCATCTTT. This translates into CACDMVLLGDTSNTDKLIF.

The chain is built from TRDV1 and TRDJ1; D may be TRDD3 (6 bases). The CDR3 covers 21 residues. Trimming pared 0 bases from V and 0 bases from J, leaving 26 bases between. Per germline, CDR1 TSWWSYY and CDR2 QGS. The CDR3 reads CALGELPFMRWGPFYTDKLIF. The CDR3 DNA reads TGTGCTCTTGGGGAACTACCCTTTATGAGGTGGGGGCCTTTCTACACCGATAAACTCATCTTT.

This chain links TRDV1 with TRDJ1, with TRDD3 matching 11 bases. There are 18 residues in the CDR3. V trimming: 4 bases; J trimming: 5 bases; junction bases outside the gene matches: 15. Per the germline V gene, CDR1 is TSWWSYY and CDR2 is QGS. The CDR3 region has the DNA TGTGCTCTTGGGGGGCCTGGTTACTGGGGGATAAGGAGGGATAAACTCATCTTT. Translation: CALGGPGYWGIRRDKLIF.

This clone is classed as large. This specimen includes other DNA sequences encoding the same CDR3. The chain recombines TRDV2 with TRDJ1; 10 positions agree with TRDD3. V gave up 1 base and J gave up 3 bases; unmatched junction bases: 16. The germline CDR1 and CDR2 sequences are GEAIGNYY and EKD. The CDR3 loop spans 19 amino acids. CDR3: CACDTVGSTKGDTADKLIF. CDR3 sequence (DNA): TGTGCCTGTGACACAGTAGGGTCCACAAAGGGGGATACGGCCGATAAACTCATCTTT.

J is TRDJ2 and V is TRDV1, with TRDD3 matching 12 bases. The ends lost 5 bases at V and 1 base at J; junction bases unmatched: 41. Germline assignment: CDR1 TSWWSYY and CDR2 QGS. The CDR3 length is 29 residues. The CDR3 protein is CALGPPTFLEKGPNFLNWGILRLTAQLFF. In DNA form, the CDR3 reads TGTGCTCTTGGGCCACCCACCTTCCTAGAGAAGGGTCCAAACTTTCTAAACTGGGGGATACTTCGTTTGACAGCACAACTCTTCTTT.

This clone has more than one count but fewer than ten. CDR3: CACDALGEYTDKLIF. The CDR3 nucleotides are TGTGCCTGTGACGCACTGGGGGAATACACCGATAAACTCATCTTT. The chain couples TRDV2 to TRDJ1; 9 bases are a match to TRDD3. Looked up from germline, CDR1 is GEAIGNYY and CDR2 is EKD. This CDR3 has 15 residues. J lost 0 bases, V lost 3 bases, and 4 bases had no gene match.

This clone was counted a few times. The chain carries TRDV1 and TRDJ1; 8 bases map to TRDD3. V trimming: 0 bases; J trimming: 7 bases; junction bases outside the gene matches: 7. The germline gives CDR1 TSWWSYY, CDR2 QGS. This CDR3 is 15 amino acids long. The CDR3 sequence is CALGELLLLGGKLIF. The CDR3 DNA reads TGTGCTCTTGGGGAACTGCTCTTACTGGGGGGTAAACTCATCTTT.

By sample fraction, this clone is large (0.1 to 1%). In the same sample, other DNA sequences code for this CDR3. The chain is built from TRDV1 and TRDJ1, with 8 bases identical to TRDD3. The V segment lost 1 base and the J segment 5 bases; nucleotides outside the gene matches: 36. Germline CDR1 is TSWWSYY and CDR2 is QGS. CDR3 length: 25 amino acids. The CDR3 sequence: CALGERTLSTLFGLLGVIRGDKLIF. The CDR3 DNA is TGTGCTCTTGGGGAACGAACCCTCTCCACCCTCTTCGGCCTACTGGGGGTTATAAGGGGAGATAAACTCATCTTT.

The sample holds a few counts of this clone. The J gene is TRDJ3, the V gene TRDV2; 11 positions agree with TRDD3. With 0 bases clipped from V and 0 bases from J, the junction kept 12 bases outside the gene matches. The CDR3 runs to 22 residues. CDR1 GEAIGNYY and CDR2 EKD come from the germline V gene. This CDR3 reads CACDTGGWGIQGSSWDTRQMFF. For the CDR3, the DNA is TGTGCCTGTGACACCGGTGGCTGGGGGATACAAGGGAGCTCCTGGGACACCCGACAGATGTTTTTC.